The 18 T cell receptor beta chains given below trace back to one sample, sequenced in a study of T cells expressing NK-cell markers. TCRdb reanalyzed the 5' RACE reads and collapses them to one entry per CDR3 protein, without DNA. This sample's clone table lists approximately 440,000 distinct CDR3 sequences. The sequencing input was blood T cells: a sorted CD56 or NKG2C T cell subset, CD4+ or CD8+ T cells, or bulk PBMC T cells (not recorded which). These receptors were taken from a woman aged 45-59 years in good health.

This chain joins TRBV5-6 and TRBJ1-1. The length of the CDR3 is 16 residues. Per the germline V gene, CDR1 is SGHDT and CDR2 is YYEEEE. CDR3 sequence: CASSLVGIGMNTEAFF. Variable domain in full (rest from reference TRBV5-6 and TRBJ1-1): DAGVTQSPTHLIKTRGQQVTLRCSPKSGHDTVSWYQQALGQGPQFIFQYYEEEERQRGNFPDRFSGHQFPNYSSELNVNALLLGDSALYLCASSLVGIGMNTEAFFGQGTRLTVV.

This rearrangement joins TRBV7-6 to TRBJ2-3; TCRdb picks TRBD2, but there is no DNA to check that call. The CDR3 has 16 amino acids. The germline V gene has CDR1 SGHVS and CDR2 FNYEAQ. The CDR3 spells CASSLGGSGTSDTQYF.

J is TRBJ2-2 and V is TRBV11-3; TCRdb calls TRBD2, which cannot be checked without DNA. Per the germline V gene, CDR1 is SGHNT and CDR2 is YENEEA. The CDR3 spans 17 residues. CDR3 loop: CASSLIVRGRGTGELFF.

The gene calls are TRBV7-9 and TRBJ2-7. Germline V gene sequence: CDR1 SEHNR, CDR2 FQNEAQ (reference sequence). The CDR3 runs to 14 residues. The CDR3 sequence: CASSLGWQSYEQYF.

The gene calls are TRBV4-1 and TRBJ2-5; TCRdb picks TRBD2, but there is no DNA to check that call. Per the germline V gene, CDR1 is MGHRA and CDR2 is YSYEKL. This CDR3 has 15 amino acids. The CDR3 sequence is CASSRQSGSQETQYF.

The J gene is TRBJ2-2, the V gene TRBV3-1. The CDR3 loop spans 16 amino acids. The germline gives CDR1 LGHDT, CDR2 YNNKEL (reference sequence). CDR3 in amino acids: CASSQVSGWTTGELFF.

This chain uses TRBV5-1 with TRBJ2-7; lacking DNA, the TRBD1 call made by TCRdb goes unchecked. Germline CDR1 reads SGHRS; CDR2 reads YFSETQ. This CDR3 is 14 amino acids long. CDR3 loop: CASSQGTVYYEQYF.

This chain links TRBV28 with TRBJ2-4; TCRdb outputs TRBD2, but without DNA this stays unchecked. Germline CDR1 and CDR2: MDHEN and SYDVKM. CDR3 length: 17 amino acids. The CDR3 loop reads CASTTWVAGGLANIQYF.

The chain uses TRBV4-1 and TRBJ2-1; TCRdb reports TRBD2, a call that lacks DNA to check it against. The CDR3 totals 16 residues. Germline CDR1 MGHRA, CDR2 YSYEKL. CDR3 loop: CASSPVAGTNYNEQFF.

V is TRBV10-3 and J is TRBJ2-1. The CDR3 has 17 residues. Germline assignment: CDR1 ENHRY and CDR2 SYGVKD. The CDR3 sequence: CAIRPLVGKDSYNEQFF.

This chain links TRBV5-1 with TRBJ1-2. The CDR3 consists of 14 residues. CDR1 is SGHRS, CDR2 YFSETQ, per germline. CDR3 region: CASSLGAILDGYTF.

This chain links TRBV10-3 with TRBJ1-1. The germline CDR1 and CDR2 sequences are ENHRY and SYGVKD. This CDR3 is built from 15 residues. CDR3 protein: CAISESLDSGTEAFF.

J is TRBJ2-1 and V is TRBV18; the D call from TCRdb, TRBD1, cannot be confirmed without DNA. The CDR3 covers 15 residues. Germline V lookup: CDR1 KGHSH, CDR2 LQKENI. CDR3 sequence reads: CASSPAGTGPNEQFF.

The V gene is TRBV7-9, the J gene TRBJ1-5; checking the TCRdb D call of TRBD1 is not possible without DNA. Per the germline V gene, CDR1 is SEHNR and CDR2 is FQNEAQ (reference sequence). The CDR3 is 15 amino acids. The CDR3 reads CASSLGDSLNQPQHF.

The chain carries TRBV9 and TRBJ1-5; TCRdb reports TRBD1, a call that lacks DNA to check it against. The CDR3 runs to 14 residues. Germline CDR1 and CDR2: SGDLS and YYNGEE. CDR3 sequence: CASSADQGVQPQHF.

This chain joins TRBV10-2 and TRBJ2-1; TCRdb outputs TRBD2, but without DNA this stays unchecked. CDR1 WSHSY and CDR2 SAAADI come from the germline V gene. The CDR3 length is 13 residues. CDR3 region: CATGLAGSPEQFF.

This sequence joins TRBV24-1 and TRBJ2-1; the D gene TCRdb calls, TRBD1, cannot be checked with no DNA. The CDR3 covers 13 residues. CDR1 and CDR2 (germline): KGHDR, SFDVKD. This CDR3 is CATMAEGPGEQFF.

This chain links TRBV18 with TRBJ2-4; there is no DNA to check the TCRdb D call of TRBD2. The CDR3 length is 16 residues. The germline CDR1 and CDR2 sequences are KGHSH and LQKENI. The CDR3 here is CASSELRGLRKNIQYF.